This T cell receptor beta chain was observed in a study of tissue T cells after allogeneic stem cell transplantation. CDR3 sequences, V/J genes, frequencies and template counts came from survey-depth TCRbeta sequencing. The table came from immunoSEQ multiplex PCR; TCRdb's copy has only in-frame clones and leaves some out. The table shows 48,000 or so clones, with roughly 75% occurring only once. Trimming cost V 0 bases and J 0 bases, with 8 bases left between them. The CDR3 spans 15 residues. Germline V lookup: CDR1 LGHNA, CDR2 YNLKQL (reference sequence). With respect to this clone: Antigen: not known. Gene names and germline match the mouse. The CDR3 is cut off 1 residue early in the read; its end comes from the germline J gene.

Study results and limitations: Shared clones across patients were few; motif clustering revealed tissue-specific shared signatures. Within patients, tissue anatomy strongly shaped TCR repertoire composition.

This TCR was sampled from a pool of C57BL/6 mice in good health. The chain carries TRBV5 and TRBJ1-1; D gene ambiguous. Sequenced material: sorted cells pooled from one or two spleens. CDR3 loop: CASSQDQQSNTEVFF. The part of the CDR3 DNA that was read is TGTGCCAGCAGCCAAGATCAACAATCAAACACAGAAGTCTTC.